This passage covers 30 T cell receptor beta chains from one sample sequenced in a study of blood T cell repertoires in COVID-19. Only in-frame clones appear in the TCRdb table, and some are missing; sequencing was by immunoSEQ multiplex PCR. The sample has 15,000 to 18,000 clones, roughly nine tenths seen once. Sequencing input: peripheral blood. These receptors were collected from a man between 60 and 70 years old with acute or convalescent COVID-19.

This chain connects TRBV18 to TRBJ2-3; 7 nucleotides align to TRBD2. Looked up from germline, CDR1 is KGHSH and CDR2 is LQKENI. There are 16 residues in the CDR3. After removal of 8 bases from V and 0 bases from J, the junction contained 11 bases not matched to a gene. DNA of the CDR3: TGTGCCAGCCTCGACGGGGGGTCAACTAGCACAGATACGCAGTATTTT. Residues: CASLDGGSTSTDTQYF.

The genes are TRBV6-2 or TRBV6-3 and TRBJ2-7; D is ambiguous. Germline CDR1 and CDR2: MNHEY and SVGEGT. The CDR3 totals 14 residues. V was shortened by 2 bases and J by 3 bases, with 11 bases between the two germline ends. The CDR3 here is CASSYGVRFYEQYF. CDR3 in DNA: TGTGCCAGCAGTTACGGTGTCAGATTCTACGAGCAGTACTTC.

This chain connects TRBV5-4 to TRBJ2-7; D uncertain. Germline lookup yields CDR1 SGHNT and CDR2 YYREEE (reference sequence). The CDR3 is 13 amino acids. Trimming removed 1 base at V and 2 bases at J, with 7 bases between. The CDR3 loop is CASSLSQTYEQYF. CDR3 sequence (DNA): TGTGCCAGCAGCTTGTCACAGACCTACGAGCAGTACTTC.

V usage is TRBV19 and J usage is TRBJ1-5; 12 nucleotides align to TRBD1. Germline-derived CDR1 and CDR2 are LNHDA and SQIVND (reference sequence). This CDR3 comprises 14 residues. V dropped 7 bases and J dropped 6; count of bases not matched to a gene: 4. The CDR3 DNA is TGTGCCAGTACGTTGGGACAGGGGGCTCAGCCCCAGCATTTT. Protein sequence: CASTLGQGAQPQHF. Using reference TRBV19 and TRBJ1-5 for the parts outside the CDR3, the full variable domain is DGGITQSPKYLFRKEGQNVTLSCEQNLNHDAMYWYRQDPGQGLRLIYYSQIVNDFQKGDIAEGYSVSREKKESFPLTVTSAQKNPTAFYLCASTLGQGAQPQHFGDGTRLSIL.

This rearrangement joins TRBV4-2 to TRBJ2-1; unclear D gene. The germline gives CDR1 LGHNA, CDR2 YNFKEQ. The CDR3 contains 16 residues. The V end was cut by 1 base, the J end by 4 bases, with 14 bases between. In DNA form, the CDR3 reads TGTGCCAGCAGCCAAGTTCCAGGCAACCTATACAATGAGCAGTTCTTC. Translated, it gives CASSQVPGNLYNEQFF.

This chain links TRBV28 with TRBJ1-6; 7 bases align to TRBD1. Germline CDR1 is MDHEN and CDR2 is SYDVKM. The CDR3 has 15 residues. Unmatched junction bases numbered 7, after V lost 4 bases and J lost 7 bases. The CDR3 bases are TGTGCCAGCAGTTCACCGGGACAGAGAAATTCACCCCTCCACTTT. As protein: CASSSPGQRNSPLHF.

This CDR3 is CASSQDTGGLGNTIYF. DNA for the CDR3: TGTGCCAGCAGCCAAGATACAGGGGGCCTTGGAAACACCATATATTTT. This chain links TRBV3-1 (or the pseudogene TRBV3-2) with TRBJ1-3; TRBD1 matches 9 bases. The germline gives CDR1 LGHDT, CDR2 YNNKEL (reference sequence). The V and J ends lost 0 bases and 3 bases, in that order; junction bases with no gene match: 3. CDR3 size: 16 residues.

The chain joins TRBV19 to TRBJ1-1, with 7 bases identical to TRBD1. J was trimmed by 1 base and V by 3 bases; bases with no gene match: 5. Germline V gene data show CDR1 as LNHDA and CDR2 as SQIVND (reference sequence). The CDR3 sequence is 15 residues long. In nucleotides, the CDR3 is TGTGCCAGTAGTATTTCCGACAGGGAGAACACTGAAGCTTTCTTT. As protein: CASSISDRENTEAFF.

The chain combines TRBV9 with TRBJ1-1, with 10 bases fitting TRBD1. Per germline, CDR1 SGDLS and CDR2 YYNGEE. V lost 3 bases, J lost 5 bases, and 10 bases stayed unmatched. The CDR3 runs to 16 residues. The chain's CDR3 is CASSATGGLEGTEAFF. CDR3 nucleotides: TGTGCCAGCAGCGCGACAGGGGGCTTGGAGGGTACTGAAGCTTTCTTT.

Only one count was recorded for this clone. The chain joins TRBV7-2 to TRBJ2-3; 8 nucleotides match TRBD2. CDR1 and CDR2 from the germline V gene are SGHTA and FQGNSA. Unmatched junction bases numbered 5, after V lost 1 base and J lost 8 bases. The CDR3 is made up of 14 amino acids. The CDR3 loop is CASSLGGGMGTQYF. The CDR3 DNA is TGTGCCAGCAGCTTAGGCGGGGGGATGGGTACGCAGTATTTT.

The V and J genes are TRBV19 and TRBJ2-1, with 10 bases matching TRBD2. V was clipped by 1 base and J by 7 bases; unmatched bases: 4. This CDR3 is built from 15 residues. Per the germline V gene, CDR1 is LNHDA and CDR2 is SQIVND (reference sequence). CDR3 sequence: CASSIGSSGGNEQFF. The DNA of the CDR3 is TGTGCCAGTAGTATAGGCTCTAGCGGGGGAAATGAGCAGTTCTTC.

The rearrangement joins TRBV28 to TRBJ1-1; 10 positions match TRBD1. The CDR3 spans 14 residues. Germline lookup yields CDR1 MDHEN and CDR2 SYDVKM. The junction had 3 bases not matched to a gene; V was cut back by 4 bases and J by 4 bases. CDR3 nucleotides: TGTGCCAGCAGTTCGGGACAGGGGACCACTGAAGCTTTCTTT. Translating it yields CASSSGQGTTEAFF.

This sequence joins TRBV5-1 and TRBJ2-1; 8 bases map to TRBD2. Looked up from germline, CDR1 is SGHRS and CDR2 is YFSETQ. The J segment lost 5 bases and the V segment lost 3 bases, leaving 19 bases of the junction unmatched. There are 19 residues in the CDR3. DNA of the CDR3: TGCGCCAGCAGCTCCCCGGCGGGGGGATCGCCCACCCATAACAATGAGCAGTTCTTC. It translates to CASSSPAGGSPTHNNEQFF.

The chain has TRBV4-3 and TRBJ1-6; TRBD1 agrees at 7 bases. The V and J ends lost 1 base and 16 bases, in that order; junction bases with no gene match: 13. The germline V gene encodes CDR1 LGHNA and CDR2 YSLEER. The CDR3 runs to 15 residues. CDR3 in amino acids: CASSQVGTVEPRLHF. The CDR3 region has the DNA TGCGCCAGCAGCCAAGTGGGGACAGTTGAACCCCGACTCCACTTT.

The chain carries TRBV5-4 and TRBJ1-2; 9 bases are shared with TRBD1. Trimming took 3 bases from V and 7 from J; bases not matched to a gene: 7. The germline V gene has CDR1 SGHNT and CDR2 YYREEE (reference sequence). This CDR3 spans 14 amino acids. CDR3 in DNA: TGTGCCAGCAGCTCCCCGAACAGGGGGCCTGGCTACACCTTC. Translation: CASSSPNRGPGYTF.

J is TRBJ1-6 and V is TRBV18; D is perhaps TRBD1 (6 bases). Germline V gene lookup returns CDR1 KGHSH and CDR2 LQKENI. This CDR3 is built from 17 residues. V was trimmed by 3 bases and J by 4 bases, leaving 16 bases between them. The CDR3 nucleotides read TGTGCCAGCTCACCTGGGGGCCGGGCCCCTTATAATTCACCCCTCCACTTT. Encoded protein: CASSPGGRAPYNSPLHF.

The chain joins TRBV5-5 to TRBJ2-5, with 10 positions matching TRBD1. V trimming: 4 bases; J trimming: 3 bases; junction bases outside the gene matches: 9. The CDR3 spans 16 residues. In germline, CDR1 is SGHKS, CDR2 YYEKEE (reference sequence). CDR3 sequence: CASSHIPGQGEETQYF. Here the CDR3 DNA reads TGTGCCAGCAGCCATATTCCCGGACAGGGGGAAGAGACCCAGTACTTC.

This rearrangement joins TRBV7-2 to TRBJ2-1; the match to TRBD1 covers 7 bases. V lost 3 bases, J lost 7 bases, and 3 bases stayed unmatched. Germline V gives CDR1 SGHTA, CDR2 FQGNSA. The CDR3 is 13 residues long. The CDR3 spells CASSFNRGNEQFF. CDR3 nucleotide sequence: TGTGCCAGCAGCTTCAACAGGGGTAATGAGCAGTTCTTC.

This clone was detected once. This chain uses TRBV28 with TRBJ1-5; 8 nucleotides agree with TRBD1. In germline, CDR1 is MDHEN, CDR2 SYDVKM. The CDR3 contains 15 residues. The V segment lost 5 bases and the J segment 2 bases; nucleotides outside the gene matches: 5. CDR3 bases: TGTGCCAGCAGTCCCTCGGGACAGGGCAATCAGCCCCAGCATTTT. Translating gives CASSPSGQGNQPQHF.

The genes are TRBV11-3 and TRBJ2-5; the D gene is possibly TRBD1 (6 bases). Trimming removed 5 bases from V and 1 base from J, with 17 bases in between. The CDR3 has 16 amino acids. Germline CDR1 and CDR2: SGHNT and YENEEA. CDR3 loop: CASSPGETGSQETQYF. CDR3 sequence (DNA): TGTGCCAGCAGCCCTGGGGAGACAGGATCCCAAGAGACCCAGTACTTC.

The chain uses TRBV7-2 and TRBJ2-5; TRBD2 is a possible D gene (5 bases). CDR3 length: 15 amino acids. Trimming stripped 5 bases from V and 4 bases from J, with 17 bases between. Germline V gene data show CDR1 as SGHTA and CDR2 as FQGNSA. CDR3 sequence: CASSAEGAAGETQYF. CDR3 in DNA: TGTGCCAGCAGCGCCGAGGGTGCGGCGGGAGAGACCCAGTACTTC.

The chain joins TRBV18 to TRBJ1-2; the match to TRBD1 covers 10 bases. The CDR3 spans 14 residues. With 2 bases clipped from V and 3 bases from J, the junction kept 0 bases outside the gene matches. Per the germline V gene, CDR1 is KGHSH and CDR2 is LQKENI. The CDR3 DNA sequence: TGTGCCAGCTCACCAGGGACAGGGGACTATGGCTACACCTTC. Its translation: CASSPGTGDYGYTF. Using reference TRBV18 and TRBJ1-2 for the parts outside the CDR3, the full variable domain is NAGVMQNPRHLVRRRGQEARLRCSPMKGHSHVYWYRQLPEEGLKFMVYLQKENIIDESGMPKERFSAEFPKEGPSILRIQQVVRGDSAAYFCASSPGTGDYGYTFGSGTRLTVV.

This chain joins TRBV3-1 (or the pseudogene TRBV3-2) and TRBJ2-1, with 9 bases that match TRBD1. V shed 5 bases, J shed 4 bases, and the junction held 6 bases outside the gene matches. The germline CDR1 and CDR2 sequences are LGHDT and YNNKEL (reference sequence). This CDR3 comprises 15 residues. The CDR3 here is CASSSGTGTYNEQFF. CDR3 DNA sequence: TGTGCCAGCAGCTCCGGGACAGGGACTTACAATGAGCAGTTCTTC.

This chain links TRBV10-3 with TRBJ2-7, with 11 bases lining up with TRBD2. The CDR3 is 15 amino acids. Germline V gene sequence: CDR1 ENHRY, CDR2 SYGVKD. The trim removed 3 bases at V and 1 base at J, leaving 2 bases unmatched. CDR3 amino acids: CAISELAGASYEQYF. In nucleotides, the CDR3 is TGTGCCATCAGTGAACTAGCGGGAGCGTCCTACGAGCAGTACTTC.

In this sample, this clone turned up a few times. The chain couples TRBV24-1 to TRBJ2-1, with TRBD2 identical over 9 bases. This CDR3 comprises 16 residues. Germline CDR1 and CDR2: KGHDR and SFDVKD. V lost 3 bases, J lost 3 bases, and 5 bases stayed unmatched. CDR3 in DNA: TGTGCCACCAGTGATGTAGGCGGGAGGGTCTACAATGAGCAGTTCTTC. Residues: CATSDVGGRVYNEQFF.

The chain links TRBV24-1 to TRBJ2-2; TRBD2 is a possible D gene (5 bases). The CDR3 extends over 17 amino acids. Germline lookup yields CDR1 KGHDR and CDR2 SFDVKD. V was shortened by 5 bases and J by 2 bases, with 17 bases between the two germline ends. The CDR3 spells CATSGHEASGNTGELFF. In nucleotides, the CDR3 is TGTGCCACCAGTGGTCACGAGGCCAGCGGAAACACCGGGGAGCTGTTTTTT.

The chain is built from TRBV30 and TRBJ2-1, with 9 bases that match TRBD2. There are 16 residues in the CDR3. Germline CDR1 and CDR2: GTSNPN and SVGIG (reference sequence). V gave up 2 bases and J gave up 4 bases; unmatched junction bases: 9. CDR3 sequence reads: CAWSKWSSGNYNEQFF. Written as DNA, the CDR3 is TGTGCCTGGAGTAAGTGGTCTAGCGGGAATTACAATGAGCAGTTCTTC.

In this sample, this clone turned up a few times. The chain joins TRBV30 to TRBJ1-5; 7 nucleotides align to TRBD1. J lost 2 bases, V lost 0 bases, and 7 bases had no gene match. This CDR3 region has 16 residues. CDR1 is GTSNPN and CDR2 is SVGIG in the germline V gene (reference sequence). The CDR3 sequence is CAWSVKGAPGNQPQHF. The DNA of the CDR3 is TGTGCCTGGAGTGTAAAGGGGGCTCCGGGCAATCAGCCCCAGCATTTT.

CDR3 sequence reads: CASSPDTNTGELFF. DNA for the CDR3: TGTGCCAGCAGCCCTGACACGAACACCGGGGAGCTGTTTTTT. The chain has TRBV7-8 and TRBJ2-2, with D hard to call. The germline CDR1 and CDR2 sequences are SGHVS and FQNEAQ. The CDR3 covers 14 residues. Deletions cut 5 bases from V and 0 bases from J, with 7 bases between.

The V and J genes are TRBV19 and TRBJ1-2; a weak D match, TRBD1 (5 bases). The germline CDR1 and CDR2 sequences are LNHDA and SQIVND (reference sequence). V dropped 6 bases and J dropped 4 bases, with 9 bases sitting between them. The CDR3 is 12 residues long. CDR3 nucleotides: TGTGCCAGTAGGGGAGGGGTCTATGGCTACACCTTC. Its translation is CASRGGVYGYTF. Looking up the rest from reference TRBV19 and TRBJ1-2 gives the full variable domain: DGGITQSPKYLFRKEGQNVTLSCEQNLNHDAMYWYRQDPGQGLRLIYYSQIVNDFQKGDIAEGYSVSREKKESFPLTVTSAQKNPTAFYLCASRGGVYGYTFGSGTRLTVV.